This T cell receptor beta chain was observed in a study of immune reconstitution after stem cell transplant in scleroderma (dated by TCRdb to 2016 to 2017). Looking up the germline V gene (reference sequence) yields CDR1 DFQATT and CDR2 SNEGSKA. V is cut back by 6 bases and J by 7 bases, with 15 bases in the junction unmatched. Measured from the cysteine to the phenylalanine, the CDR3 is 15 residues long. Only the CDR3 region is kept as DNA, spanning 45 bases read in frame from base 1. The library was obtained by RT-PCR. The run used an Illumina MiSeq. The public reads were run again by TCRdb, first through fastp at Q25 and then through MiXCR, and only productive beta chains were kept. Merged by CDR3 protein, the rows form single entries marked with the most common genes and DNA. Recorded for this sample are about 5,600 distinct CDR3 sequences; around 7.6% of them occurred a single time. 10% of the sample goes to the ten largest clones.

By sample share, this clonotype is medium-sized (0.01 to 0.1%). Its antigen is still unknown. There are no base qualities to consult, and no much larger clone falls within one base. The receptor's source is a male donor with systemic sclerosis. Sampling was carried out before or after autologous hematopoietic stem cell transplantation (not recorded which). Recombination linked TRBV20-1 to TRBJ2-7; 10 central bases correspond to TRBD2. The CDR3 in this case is CSAPLGSGGPLEQYF. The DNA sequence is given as TGCAGTGCACCCTTGGGTAGCGGGGGGCCGCTGGAGCAGTACTTC.